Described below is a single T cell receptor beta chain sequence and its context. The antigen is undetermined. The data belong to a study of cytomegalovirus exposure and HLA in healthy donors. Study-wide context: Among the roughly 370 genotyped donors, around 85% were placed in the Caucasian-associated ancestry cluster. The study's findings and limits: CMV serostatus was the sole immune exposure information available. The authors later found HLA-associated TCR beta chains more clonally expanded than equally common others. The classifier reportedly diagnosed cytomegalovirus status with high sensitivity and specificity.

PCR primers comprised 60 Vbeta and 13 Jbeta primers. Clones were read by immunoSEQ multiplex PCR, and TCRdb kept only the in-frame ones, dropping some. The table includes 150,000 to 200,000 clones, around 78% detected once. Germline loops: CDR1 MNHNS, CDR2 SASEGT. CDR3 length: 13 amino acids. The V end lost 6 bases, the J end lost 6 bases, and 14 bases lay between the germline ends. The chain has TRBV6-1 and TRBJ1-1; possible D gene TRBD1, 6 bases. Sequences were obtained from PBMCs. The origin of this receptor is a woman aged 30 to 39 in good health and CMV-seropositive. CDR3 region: CASRGTLLPEAFF. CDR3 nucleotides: TGTGCCAGCAGGGGGACACTTCTCCCTGAAGCTTTCTTT.